This entry lists 12 T cell receptor beta chains sequenced from one sample in a study of vaccination and CD4 T cells after COVID-19. Sequenced with the Oncomine TCR Beta short-read assay was DNA taken from cultured CD4+ T cells. TCRdb redid the calling of the PCR reads with MiXCR, one entry per CDR3 protein. This table holds 20,000 to 25,000 distinct CDR3 sequences, 46% found once. These receptors have no identified antigens. Time point defined: late sampling 161 to 241 days after vaccination in a few convalescent patients. Indicated treatment: roughly ten-day PBMC culture with coronavirus spike peptide pools or control peptides (ViraFEST assay). The sample consisted of CD4+ T cells from blood, cultured in vitro, taken about 7 months after SARS-CoV-2 vaccination. The receptors stem from a human donor who had recovered from COVID-19.

The V and J genes are TRBV20-1 and TRBJ2-2, with D possibly being TRBD1 or TRBD2 (5 bases each). CDR3 size: 14 residues. The V gene lost 7 bases and the J gene lost 1 base, with 13 bases spanning the gap. From germline, CDR1 is DFQATT and CDR2 SNEGSKA (reference sequence). The CDR3 region has the DNA TGCAGTGTCCCGGGACGCGGGAACACCGGGGAGCTGTTTTTT. Its translation is CSVPGRGNTGELFF.

The rearrangement links TRBV19 to TRBJ2-3; 8 bases align to TRBD1. The CDR3 spans 15 residues. The trim removed 8 bases at V and 2 bases at J, leaving 9 bases unmatched. Germline V gene lookup returns CDR1 LNHDA and CDR2 SQIVND (reference sequence). The CDR3 nucleotides are TGTGCCAGTGCCAATGACAGGGGATCCACAGATACGCAGTATTTT. Translating it yields CASANDRGSTDTQYF.

This clonotype was picked up a small number of times. The DNA for the CDR3 is TGTGCCAGCAGCTTAGATAGTCGAGCCGGGAGCAATCAGCCCCAGCATTTT. It codes for CASSLDSRAGSNQPQHF. The chain links TRBV7-2 to TRBJ1-5, with D hard to call. The germline V gene has CDR1 SGHTA and CDR2 FQGNSA. Trimming left V 1 base short and J 1 base short, with 14 bases between. This CDR3 region has 17 residues. The variable domain in full, with the rest retrieved from reference TRBV7-2 and TRBJ1-5, is GAGVSQSPSNKVTEKGKDVELRCDPISGHTALYWYRQSLGQGLEFLIYFQGNSAPDKSGLPSDRFSAERTGGSVSTLTIQRTQQEDSAVYLCASSLDSRAGSNQPQHFGDGTRLSIL.

As regards this clonotype: This may come from a read error, since a much larger clone is one base off. CDR3: CASSSTGLQETQYF. CDR3 coding DNA: TGTGCCAGCAGCTCCACAGGGCTGCAAGAGACCCAGTACTTC. V and J are TRBV11-3 and TRBJ2-5; perhaps TRBD1 as D (6 bases). V was trimmed by 4 bases and J by 2 bases, leaving 11 bases between them. The germline CDR1 and CDR2 sequences are SGHNT and YENEEA. The CDR3 covers 14 residues.

In its sample, this clonotype was seen once. DNA of the CDR3: TGCAGTGCTAGTATGACTAGCGAGATTTATACGCAGTATTTT. Translated: CSASMTSEIYTQYF. J is TRBJ2-3 and V is TRBV20-1; 8 nucleotides agree with TRBD2. This CDR3 has 14 amino acids. Germline V gene sequence: CDR1 DFQATT, CDR2 SNEGSKA (reference sequence). J was trimmed by 7 bases and V by 3 bases; bases with no gene match: 9.

V is TRBV7-9 and J is TRBJ2-7; D remains ambiguous. Trimming stripped 5 bases from V and 7 bases from J, with 21 bases between. The CDR3 is 15 amino acids. Germline CDR1 SEHNR, CDR2 FQNEAQ (reference sequence). Here the CDR3 reads CASSPTESALGEQYF. The CDR3 DNA follows: TGTGCCAGCAGCCCGACGGAGTCTGCCCTCGGGGAGCAGTACTTC.

The V and J genes are TRBV19 and TRBJ2-3, with a tentative D call TRBD1 (6 bases). V was clipped by 6 bases and J by 3 bases, with 13 bases between them. Germline values: CDR1 LNHDA, CDR2 SQIVND (reference sequence). The CDR3 has 14 residues. CDR3 loop: CASRGTWWTDTQYF. The CDR3 coding sequence is TGTGCCAGTAGGGGGACATGGTGGACAGATACGCAGTATTTT.

CDR3: CASSLEYNEQYF. For the CDR3, the DNA is TGTGCCAGCAGCTTAGAGTATAACGAGCAGTACTTC. This rearrangement joins TRBV7-2 to TRBJ2-7; D unclear. The CDR3 totals 12 residues. The V end lost 1 base, the J end lost 5 bases, and 6 bases lay between the germline ends. Germline V gene data show CDR1 as SGHTA and CDR2 as FQGNSA. The entire variable domain, with the rest obtained from reference TRBV7-2 and TRBJ2-7, is as follows: GAGVSQSPSNKVTEKGKDVELRCDPISGHTALYWYRQSLGQGLEFLIYFQGNSAPDKSGLPSDRFSAERTGGSVSTLTIQRTQQEDSAVYLCASSLEYNEQYFGPGTRLTVT.

V is TRBV12-3 or TRBV12-4 and J is TRBJ2-7; D remains ambiguous. This CDR3 has 15 amino acids. With 5 bases removed from V and 1 base from J, the gap between germline ends came to 15 bases. The CDR3 loop is CASSRVWLQSYEQYF. CDR3 DNA: TGTGCCAGCAGTCGGGTTTGGTTGCAGTCCTACGAGCAGTACTTC.

The rearrangement joins TRBV20-1 to TRBJ2-6, with D unclear. The CDR3 consists of 13 residues. The germline gives CDR1 DFQATT, CDR2 SNEGSKA (reference sequence). The V and J ends lost 6 bases and 0 bases respectively, with 6 bases between them. The CDR3: CSALNSGANVLTF. CDR3 sequence (DNA): TGCAGTGCCCTAAACTCTGGGGCCAACGTCCTGACTTTC.

The rearrangement uses TRBV7-9 and TRBJ1-2; the D gene is possibly TRBD1 (6 bases). Trimming pared 5 bases from V and 6 bases from J, leaving 19 bases between. CDR1 is SEHNR and CDR2 is FQNEAQ in the germline V gene (reference sequence). CDR3 length: 15 amino acids. The CDR3 region is CASSGNRELRDGYTF. For the CDR3, the DNA is TGTGCCAGCAGCGGAAACAGGGAATTGAGGGATGGCTACACCTTC.

The chain uses TRBV19 and TRBJ2-7; D is perhaps TRBD1 (5 bases). CDR1 and CDR2 (germline): LNHDA, SQIVND (reference sequence). V was pared by 5 bases and J by 4 bases, with 21 bases between. This CDR3 spans 16 amino acids. The CDR3 DNA follows: TGTGCCAGTAGTTGGTATGGGGCAGCAGACCCATACGAGCAGTACTTC. Translated, it gives CASSWYGAADPYEQYF.